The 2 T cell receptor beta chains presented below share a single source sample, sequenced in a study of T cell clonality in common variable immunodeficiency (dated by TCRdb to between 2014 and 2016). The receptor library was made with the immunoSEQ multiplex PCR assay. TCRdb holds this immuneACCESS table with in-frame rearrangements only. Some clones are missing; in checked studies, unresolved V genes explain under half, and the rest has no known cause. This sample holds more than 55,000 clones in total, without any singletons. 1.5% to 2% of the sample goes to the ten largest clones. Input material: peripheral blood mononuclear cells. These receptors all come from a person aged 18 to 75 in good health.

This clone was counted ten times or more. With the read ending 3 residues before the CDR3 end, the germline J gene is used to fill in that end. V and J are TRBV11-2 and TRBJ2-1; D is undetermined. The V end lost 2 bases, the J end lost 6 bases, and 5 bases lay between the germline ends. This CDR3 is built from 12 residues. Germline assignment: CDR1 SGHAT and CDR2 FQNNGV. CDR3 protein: CASSLKGNEQFF. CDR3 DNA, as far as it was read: TGTGCCAGCAGCTTAAAAGGCAATGAG.

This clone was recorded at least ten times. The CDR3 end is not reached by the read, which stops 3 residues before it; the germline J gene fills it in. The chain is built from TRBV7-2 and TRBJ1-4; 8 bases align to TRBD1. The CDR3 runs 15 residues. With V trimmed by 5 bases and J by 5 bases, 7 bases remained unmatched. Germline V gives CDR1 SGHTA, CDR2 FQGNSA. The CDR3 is CASSKRQGNNEKLFF. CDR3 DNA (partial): TGTGCCAGCAGCAAACGACAGGGGAACAATGAAAAA.